A selection of T cell receptor beta chains follows, all from one sample in a study of cytomegalovirus exposure and HLA in healthy donors. Generated by immunoSEQ multiplex PCR, the TCRdb table keeps only in-frame clones and is missing some. Reported are 130,000 to 150,000 clones; the ten largest clones contain under 2%. Material for sequencing was PBMCs. Receptors originate from a woman in her 50s in good health and CMV-seronegative. CDR3s include the opening cysteine and the closing phenylalanine or tryptophan. The order of the fields is J gene, V gene, D gene, CDR3 protein, CDR3 DNA. D genes are given only for firm matches.

TRBJ2-5 TRBV7-2 TRBD2 CASSPRASGETQYF TGTGCCAGCAGCCCGAGGGCTAGCGGCGAGACCCAGTACTTC
TRBJ1-6 TRBV30 TRBD1 CAWSAGQGYSPLHF TGTGCCTGGAGCGCGGGACAGGGATATTCACCCCTCCACTTT
TRBJ2-3 TRBV7-9 TRBD1 CASGPGQTQYTDTQYF TGTGCCAGCGGTCCGGGACAGACCCAATACACAGATACGCAGTATTTT
TRBJ2-5 TRBV5-1 TRBD2 CASSSGGAEETQYF TGCGCCAGCAGCTCCGGGGGGGCCGAGGAGACCCAGTACTTC
TRBJ1-3 TRBV28 NA CASSPLERTGNTIYF TGTGCCAGCAGCCCCCTCGAGAGAACCGGAAACACCATATATTTT
TRBJ2-1 TRBV14 TRBD1 CASSGTGVWNEQFF TGTGCCAGCAGCGGTACAGGGGTGTGGAATGAGCAGTTCTTC
TRBJ1-2 TRBV5-8 NA CASSLFAGGGYTF TGTGCCAGCAGCTTGTTTGCAGGTGGAGGCTACACCTTC
TRBJ2-3 TRBV7-9 TRBD2 CASTRTSGGAAGLGTQYF TGTGCCAGCACCAGGACTAGCGGGGGGGCCGCTGGTTTGGGTACGCAGTATTTT
TRBJ2-5 TRBV7-9 TRBD2 CASSLGTSGVETQYF TGTGCCAGCAGCTTAGGGACTAGCGGTGTGGAGACCCAGTACTTC
TRBJ1-1 TRBV5-1 NA CASSLGAGVGTEAFF TGCGCCAGCAGCTTGGGCGCAGGGGTGGGCACTGAAGCTTTCTTT
TRBJ2-1 TRBV2 TRBD1 CASSVDRAYNEQFF TGTGCCAGCAGTGTCGACAGGGCGTACAATGAGCAGTTCTTC
TRBJ2-5 TRBV27 NA CASSHSQQETQYF TGTGCCAGTTCACATTCACAGCAAGAGACCCAGTACTTC
TRBJ1-4 TRBV30 NA CAWTARKSLARYEKLFF TGTGCCTGGACCGCTCGCAAGTCTCTAGCCCGTTATGAAAAACTGTTTTTT
TRBJ2-3 TRBV2 NA CASSELLDTQYF TGTGCCAGCAGTGAACTGTTAGATACGCAGTATTTT
TRBJ2-2 TRBV2 NA CASSGPSGTISYTGELFF TGTGCCAGCAGTGGCCCCTCAGGCACCATCTCTTACACCGGGGAGCTGTTTTTT
TRBJ2-3 TRBV28 TRBD2 CASSLWGTGLALYTQYF TGTGCCAGCAGTTTATGGGGAACGGGACTAGCGCTATATACGCAGTATTTT
TRBJ2-1 TRBV5-1 NA CASSLNREGNEQFF TGCGCCAGCAGCTTGAACAGGGAAGGCAATGAGCAGTTCTTC
TRBJ2-1 TRBV9 NA CASSPRQQGYNEQFF TGCGCCAGCAGCCCAAGGCAACAGGGTTACAATGAGCAGTTCTTC
TRBJ2-7 TRBV7-2 NA CASSLRVFYEQYF TGTGCCAGCAGCTTACGAGTTTTCTACGAGCAGTACTTC
TRBJ2-5 TRBV4-2 TRBD2 CASSHGLAVSETQYF TGTGCCAGCAGCCATGGACTAGCGGTGTCCGAGACCCAGTACTTC